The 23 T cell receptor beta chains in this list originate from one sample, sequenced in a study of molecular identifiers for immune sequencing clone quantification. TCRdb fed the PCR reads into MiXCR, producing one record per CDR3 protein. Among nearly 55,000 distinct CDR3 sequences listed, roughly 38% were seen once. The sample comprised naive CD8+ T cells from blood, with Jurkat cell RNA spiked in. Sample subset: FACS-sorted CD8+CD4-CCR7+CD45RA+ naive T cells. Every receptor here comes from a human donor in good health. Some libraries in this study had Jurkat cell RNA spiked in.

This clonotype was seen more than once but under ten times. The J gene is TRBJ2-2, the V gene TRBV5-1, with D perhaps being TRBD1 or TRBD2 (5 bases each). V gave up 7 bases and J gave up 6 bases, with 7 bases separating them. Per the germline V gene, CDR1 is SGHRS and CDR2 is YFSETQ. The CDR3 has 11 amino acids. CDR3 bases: TGCGCCAGCTGGGGACCCGGGGAGCTGTTTTTT. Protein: CASWGPGELFF. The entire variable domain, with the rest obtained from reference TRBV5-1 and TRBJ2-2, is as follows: KAGVTQTPRYLIKTRGQQVTLSCSPISGHRSVSWYQQTPGQGLQFLFEYFSETQRNKGNFPGRFSGRQFSNSRSEMNVSTLELGDSALYLCASWGPGELFFGEGSRLTVL.

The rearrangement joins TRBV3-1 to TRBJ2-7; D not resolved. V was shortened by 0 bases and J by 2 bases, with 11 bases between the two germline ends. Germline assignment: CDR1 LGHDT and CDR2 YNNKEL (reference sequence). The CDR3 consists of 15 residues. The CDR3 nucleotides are TGTGCCAGCAGCCAAGATTTAGCTACAGCCTACGAGCAGTACTTC. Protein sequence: CASSQDLATAYEQYF.

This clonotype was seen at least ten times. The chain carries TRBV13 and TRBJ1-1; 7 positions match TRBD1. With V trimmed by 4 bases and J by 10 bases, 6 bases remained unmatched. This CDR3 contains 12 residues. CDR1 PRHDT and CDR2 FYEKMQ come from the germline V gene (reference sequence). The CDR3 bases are TGTGCCAGCAGCTCTCCAGGGGGAAGAGCTTTCTTT. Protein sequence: CASSSPGGRAFF.

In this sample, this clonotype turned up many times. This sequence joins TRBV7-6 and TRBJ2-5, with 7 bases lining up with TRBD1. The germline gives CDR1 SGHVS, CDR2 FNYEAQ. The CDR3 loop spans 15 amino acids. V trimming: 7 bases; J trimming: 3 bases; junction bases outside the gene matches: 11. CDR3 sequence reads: CASTPTAGTEETQYF. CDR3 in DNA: TGTGCCAGCACCCCCACGGCAGGGACAGAAGAGACCCAGTACTTC.

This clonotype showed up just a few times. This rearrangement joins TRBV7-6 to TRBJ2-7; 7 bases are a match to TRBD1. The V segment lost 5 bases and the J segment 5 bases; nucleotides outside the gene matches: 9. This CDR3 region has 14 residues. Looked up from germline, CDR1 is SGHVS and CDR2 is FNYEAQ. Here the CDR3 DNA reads TGTGCCAGCAGCCCAAACAGGGGCTTCCACGAGCAGTACTTC. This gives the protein CASSPNRGFHEQYF.

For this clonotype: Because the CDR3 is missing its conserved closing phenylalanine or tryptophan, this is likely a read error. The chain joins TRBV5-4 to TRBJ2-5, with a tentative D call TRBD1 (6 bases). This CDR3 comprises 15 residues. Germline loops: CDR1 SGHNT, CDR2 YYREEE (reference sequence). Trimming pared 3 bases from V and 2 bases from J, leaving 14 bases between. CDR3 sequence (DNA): TGTGCCAGCAGCTCATCTTCCAGGGGACAAGAGACCCAGTACATC. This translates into CASSSSSRGQETQYI.

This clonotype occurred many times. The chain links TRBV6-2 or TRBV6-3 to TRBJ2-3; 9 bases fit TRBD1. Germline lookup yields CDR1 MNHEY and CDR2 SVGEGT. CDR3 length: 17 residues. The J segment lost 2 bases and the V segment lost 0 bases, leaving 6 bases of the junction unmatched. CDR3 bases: TGTGCCAGCAGTTACTCTACGGGACAGGGATACACAGATACGCAGTATTTT. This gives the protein CASSYSTGQGYTDTQYF.

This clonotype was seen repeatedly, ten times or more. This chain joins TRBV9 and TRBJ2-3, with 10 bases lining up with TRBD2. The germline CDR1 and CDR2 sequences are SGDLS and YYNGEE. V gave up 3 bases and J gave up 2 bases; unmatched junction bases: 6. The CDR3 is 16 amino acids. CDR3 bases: TGTGCCAGCAGCGAGGGACTAGCGCCCAACACAGATACGCAGTATTTT. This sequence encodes CASSEGLAPNTDTQYF.

The CDR3 protein is CASSPSQYEQYF. For the CDR3, the DNA is TGTGCCAGCAGCCCCTCCCAGTACGAGCAGTACTTC. V usage is TRBV7-9 and J usage is TRBJ2-7, with unresolved D. CDR3 length: 12 residues. Germline V CDR1 and CDR2: SEHNR, FQNEAQ (reference sequence). V was pared by 5 bases and J by 4 bases, with 9 bases between.

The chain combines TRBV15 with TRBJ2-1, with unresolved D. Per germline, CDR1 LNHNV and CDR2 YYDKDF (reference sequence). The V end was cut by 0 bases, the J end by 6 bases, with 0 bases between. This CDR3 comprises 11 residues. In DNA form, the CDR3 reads TGTGCCACCAGCAGAGACAATGAGCAGTTCTTC. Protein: CATSRDNEQFF.

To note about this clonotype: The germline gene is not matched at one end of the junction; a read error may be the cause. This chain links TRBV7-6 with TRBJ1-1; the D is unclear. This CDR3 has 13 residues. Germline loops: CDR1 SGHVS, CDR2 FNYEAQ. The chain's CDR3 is CASSFAEYTEAFF. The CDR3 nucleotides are TGTGCCAGCAGCTTCGCTGAGTACACTGAAGCCTTCTTT.

CDR3 residues: CASRTGTGIDEQFF. In DNA, the CDR3 is TGTGCCAGCAGAACCGGGACAGGGATCGATGAGCAGTTCTTC. V gene TRBV27 combines with J gene TRBJ2-1; 9 bases match TRBD1. V trimming: 6 bases; J trimming: 8 bases; junction bases outside the gene matches: 8. Germline V gene lookup returns CDR1 MNHEY and CDR2 SMNVEV (reference sequence). This CDR3 has 14 residues.

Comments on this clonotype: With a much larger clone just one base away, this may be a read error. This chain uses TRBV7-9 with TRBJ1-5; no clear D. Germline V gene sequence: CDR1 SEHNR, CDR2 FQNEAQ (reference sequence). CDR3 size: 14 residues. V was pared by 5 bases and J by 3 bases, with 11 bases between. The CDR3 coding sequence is TGTGCCAGCAGCCCGGGAACGACCAATCAGCCCCAGCATTTT. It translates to CASSPGTTNQPQHF.

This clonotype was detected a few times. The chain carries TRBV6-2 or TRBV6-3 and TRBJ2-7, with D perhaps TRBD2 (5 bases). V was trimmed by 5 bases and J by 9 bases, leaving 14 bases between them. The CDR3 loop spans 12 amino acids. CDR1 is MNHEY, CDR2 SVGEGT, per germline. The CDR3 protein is CASSSTAEGQYF. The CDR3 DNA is TGTGCCAGCAGTAGCACTGCAGAGGGGCAGTACTTC.

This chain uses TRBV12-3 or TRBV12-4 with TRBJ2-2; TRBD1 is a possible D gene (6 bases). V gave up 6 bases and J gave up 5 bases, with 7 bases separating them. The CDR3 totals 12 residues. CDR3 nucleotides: TGTGCCAGCAGGCAGGGGACCGGGGAGCTGTTTTTT. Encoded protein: CASRQGTGELFF.

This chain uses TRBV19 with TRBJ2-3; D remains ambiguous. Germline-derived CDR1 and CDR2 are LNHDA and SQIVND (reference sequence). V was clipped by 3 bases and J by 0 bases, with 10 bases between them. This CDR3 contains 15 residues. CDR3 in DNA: TGTGCCAGTAGTATGGGTGGAACTAGCACAGATACGCAGTATTTT. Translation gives CASSMGGTSTDTQYF.

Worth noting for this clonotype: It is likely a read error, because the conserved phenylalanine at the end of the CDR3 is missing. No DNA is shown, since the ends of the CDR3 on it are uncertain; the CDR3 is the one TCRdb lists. CDR3 sequence: CASKDRVSDEAII. J is TRBJ1-1 and V is TRBV6-2 or TRBV6-3; TRBD1, the D gene given by the table, was not confirmed from the DNA. The V gene's germline CDR1 is MNHEY and CDR2 SVGEGT. The CDR3 is 13 residues long, counting both termini.

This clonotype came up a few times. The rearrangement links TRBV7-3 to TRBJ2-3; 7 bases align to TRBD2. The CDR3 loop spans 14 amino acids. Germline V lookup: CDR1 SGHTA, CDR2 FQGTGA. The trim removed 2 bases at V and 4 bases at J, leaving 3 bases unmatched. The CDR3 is CASSLAGVADTQYF. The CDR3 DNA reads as TGTGCCAGCAGCTTAGCGGGAGTGGCAGATACGCAGTATTTT.

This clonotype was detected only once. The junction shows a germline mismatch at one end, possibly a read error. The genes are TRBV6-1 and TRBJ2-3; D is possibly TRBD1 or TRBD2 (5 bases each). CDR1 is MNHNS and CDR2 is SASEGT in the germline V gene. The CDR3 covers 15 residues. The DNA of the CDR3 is TGTGCCAGCAGGGAAGGGGACCCCGGCGCAGATACGCAGAAATTT. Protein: CASREGDPGADTQKF.

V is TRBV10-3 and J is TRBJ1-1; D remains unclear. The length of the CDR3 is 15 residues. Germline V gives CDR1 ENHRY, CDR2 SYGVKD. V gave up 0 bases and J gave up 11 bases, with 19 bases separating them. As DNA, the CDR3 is TGTGCCATCAGTGAGTCGATTAGTACAACCATCGGGGCTTTCTTT. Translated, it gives CAISESISTTIGAFF.

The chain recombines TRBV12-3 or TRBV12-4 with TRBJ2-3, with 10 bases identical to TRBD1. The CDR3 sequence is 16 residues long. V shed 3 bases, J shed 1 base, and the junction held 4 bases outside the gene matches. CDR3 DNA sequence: TGTGCCAGCAGTTTCGGTGGGACAGGGGGCACAGATACGCAGTATTTT. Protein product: CASSFGGTGGTDTQYF.

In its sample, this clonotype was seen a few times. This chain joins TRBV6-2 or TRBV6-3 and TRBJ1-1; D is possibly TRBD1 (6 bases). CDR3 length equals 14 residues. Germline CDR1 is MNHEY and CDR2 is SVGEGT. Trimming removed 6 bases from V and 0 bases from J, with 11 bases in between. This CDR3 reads CASSLGHLNTEAFF. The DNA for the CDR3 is TGTGCCAGCAGCCTGGGACACTTGAACACTGAAGCTTTCTTT.

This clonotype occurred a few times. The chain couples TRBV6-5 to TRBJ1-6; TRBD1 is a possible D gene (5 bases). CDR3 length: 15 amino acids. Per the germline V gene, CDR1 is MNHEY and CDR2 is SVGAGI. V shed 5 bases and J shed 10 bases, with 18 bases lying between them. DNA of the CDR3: TGTGCCAGCAGTGAGGCCCGGGGCGGGGTGTCACCCCTCCACTTT. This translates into CASSEARGGVSPLHF.